These 21 T cell receptor beta chains were all obtained from the same sample, sequenced in a study of blood T cells in healthy people across ages. The authors ran a second PCR of 7 to 11 cycles using a sample-barcoded 5' primer and a J-beta primer mix. One entry per CDR3 protein results from TCRdb running MiXCR on the 5' RACE reads. The sample lists 750,000 or so distinct CDR3 sequences, 20% to 25% seen once, with under 10% in the top ten. These data were also filed under a second study, of T cells of mothers and their children.

Sequences were obtained from blood. The receptors shown here come from a boy aged 10-17 years in good health.

The V gene is TRBV9, the J gene TRBJ2-4; 7 bases are a match to TRBD2. This CDR3 comprises 16 residues. V lost 4 bases to trimming and J lost 5 bases; unmatched junction nucleotides: 12. Germline V gene sequence: CDR1 SGDLS, CDR2 YYNGEE. CDR3 residues: CASSPSGMEVENIQYF. The CDR3 DNA follows: TGTGCCAGCAGCCCAAGCGGGATGGAGGTTGAAAACATTCAGTACTTC.

This clonotype was recorded a few times. The rearrangement uses TRBV20-1 and TRBJ2-1; the match to TRBD2 covers 10 bases. Germline lookup yields CDR1 DFQATT and CDR2 SNEGSKA (reference sequence). This CDR3 comprises 14 residues. The trim removed 3 bases at V and 4 bases at J, leaving 3 bases unmatched. The CDR3 region is CSARRTSGYNEQFF. The DNA for the CDR3 is TGCAGTGCTAGGAGGACTAGCGGTTACAATGAGCAGTTCTTC.

The CDR3 bases are TGTGCCAGCAGCTTAGGGACAGGAACTCCTTCCTACGAGCAGTACTTC. Protein sequence: CASSLGTGTPSYEQYF. The chain employs TRBV11-2 and TRBJ2-7, with 7 bases fitting TRBD1. In germline, CDR1 is SGHAT, CDR2 FQNNGV. V shed 1 base and J 1 base; nucleotides not matched to a gene: 7. CDR3 length: 16 amino acids. The variable domain in full, with the rest retrieved from reference TRBV11-2 and TRBJ2-7, is EAGVAQSPRYKIIEKRQSVAFWCNPISGHATLYWYQQILGQGPKLLIQFQNNGVVDDSQLPKDRFSAERLKGVDSTLKIQPAKLEDSAVYLCASSLGTGTPSYEQYFGPGTRLTVT.

This chain links TRBV6-1 with TRBJ1-3; TRBD1 might be the D (6 bases). Trimming removed 8 bases from V and 0 bases from J, with 8 bases in between. The germline CDR1 and CDR2 sequences are MNHNS and SASEGT. This CDR3 spans 13 amino acids. The DNA for the CDR3 is TGTGCCAGCCGACAGGCCTCTGGAAACACCATATATTTT. This encodes CASRQASGNTIYF.

The chain combines TRBV29-1 with TRBJ1-1; D remains ambiguous. This CDR3 region has 12 residues. V lost 8 bases and J lost 5, with 15 bases in between. Germline V lookup: CDR1 SQVTM, CDR2 ANQGSEA. In nucleotides, the CDR3 is TGCAGCCTAAGAACCAGTTCAACTGAAGCTTTCTTT. Protein product: CSLRTSSTEAFF.

The chain is built from TRBV29-1 and TRBJ2-3; 9 nucleotides agree with TRBD2. The V gene end was trimmed by 4 bases and the J gene end by 5 bases; junction bases not matched to a gene: 4. The CDR3 runs 13 residues. Per germline, CDR1 SQVTM and CDR2 ANQGSEA. The CDR3 sequence is CSVGGGRGDTQYF. CDR3 nucleotide sequence: TGCAGCGTTGGAGGCGGGAGGGGAGATACGCAGTATTTT.

This clonotype showed up many times. The chain employs TRBV3-1 and TRBJ2-5, with 7 bases matching TRBD2. The J call may be in error: the DNA end matches TRBJ2-7 better. The CDR3 is 13 residues long. Germline V CDR1 and CDR2: LGHDT, YNNKEL (reference sequence). Here the CDR3 DNA reads TGTGCCAGCAGTCTAGCGGACACCTACGAGCAGTACTTC. It is translated as CASSLADTYEQYF.

This sequence joins TRBV4-1 and TRBJ2-3; D is undetermined. CDR1 and CDR2 (germline): MGHRA, YSYEKL. The V gene lost 1 base and the J gene lost 4 bases, with 6 bases spanning the gap. The CDR3 has 13 amino acids. The chain's CDR3 is CASSQAGPDTQYF. CDR3 nucleotides: TGCGCCAGCAGCCAAGCCGGGCCAGATACGCAGTATTTT.

The chain employs TRBV25-1 and TRBJ2-7, with D perhaps matching TRBD1 (6 bases). V was trimmed by 3 bases and J by 0 bases, leaving 12 bases between them. The germline gives CDR1 MGHDK, CDR2 SYGVNS. This CDR3 has 15 residues. The CDR3 spells CASSDLVDSSYEQYF. In nucleotides, the CDR3 is TGTGCCAGCAGTGACCTTGTGGACAGCTCCTACGAGCAGTACTTC.

The CDR3 spells CASSPLQGGQETQYF. The DNA of the CDR3 is TGTGCCAGCTCACCACTACAGGGGGGCCAAGAGACCCAGTACTTC. V and J are TRBV18 and TRBJ2-5; TRBD1 agrees at 8 bases. This CDR3 has 15 residues. Germline trimming cut 1 base from V and 1 base from J; bases unmatched to any gene: 2. Germline loops: CDR1 KGHSH, CDR2 LQKENI.

V and J are TRBV29-1 and TRBJ2-5, with a tentative D call TRBD1 (5 bases). V was cut by 7 bases and J by 1 base, with 13 bases left in between. Germline loops: CDR1 SQVTM, CDR2 ANQGSEA. The CDR3 spans 13 residues. The CDR3 sequence is CSAVAGPQETQYF. The DNA of the CDR3 is TGCAGCGCGGTCGCAGGGCCCCAAGAGACCCAGTACTTC.

Comments on this clonotype: Mismatch with germline at one junction end may stem from a read error. The genes are TRBV12-3 or TRBV12-4 and TRBJ2-5; 10 bases align to TRBD1. CDR3 size: 15 residues. CDR3 loop: CVSSGGTGVFETQYF. The CDR3 DNA sequence: TGTGTCAGCAGTGGCGGGACAGGGGTTTTTGAGACCCAGTACTTC.

The chain links TRBV10-3 to TRBJ2-7; possibly TRBD1 for D (6 bases). V was trimmed by 6 bases and J by 4 bases, leaving 22 bases between them. This CDR3 contains 16 residues. Germline values: CDR1 ENHRY, CDR2 SYGVKD. CDR3 protein: CAIRPPGEGTGYEQYF. CDR3 coding DNA: TGTGCCATCAGACCCCCAGGGGAAGGGACCGGGTACGAGCAGTACTTC.

This clonotype occurred a few times. This chain links TRBV28 with TRBJ1-5; D is uncertain. Germline V CDR1 and CDR2: MDHEN, SYDVKM. The CDR3 spans 11 residues. Trimming pared 4 bases from V and 5 bases from J, leaving 3 bases between. CDR3 sequence (DNA): TGTGCCAGCAGTTCGGATCAGCCCCAGCATTTT. Encoded protein: CASSSDQPQHF.

This chain connects TRBV29-1 to TRBJ2-5, with TRBD2 matching over 9 bases. The J call is doubtful: the DNA matches TRBJ2-1 better. Germline-derived CDR1 and CDR2 are SQVTM and ANQGSEA. This CDR3 comprises 16 residues. DNA of the CDR3: TGCAGCGTTGAATCTGCGCGGGAGGGGACGTTGGATGAGCAGTTCTTC. Amino acids: CSVESAREGTLDEQFF.

This clonotype has just a few counts. The J gene is TRBJ1-5, the V gene TRBV12-3 or TRBV12-4; the D gene is possibly TRBD1 (5 bases). This CDR3 contains 14 residues. Between the trimmed V and J ends, which lost 5 bases and 6 bases, there was a span of 14 bases. Here the CDR3 DNA reads TGTGCCAGCAGTCTGCAGGGAAAAGCTCAGCCCCAGCATTTT. Protein product: CASSLQGKAQPQHF.

V gene TRBV25-1 combines with J gene TRBJ2-5; D gene uncertain. The CDR3 consists of 13 residues. Trimming removed 6 bases at V and 2 bases at J, with 10 bases between. In germline, CDR1 is MGHDK, CDR2 SYGVNS. CDR3 residues: CASRSVRQETQYF. CDR3 in DNA: TGTGCCAGCAGGTCGGTCAGACAAGAGACCCAGTACTTC.

This chain joins TRBV12-3 or TRBV12-4 and TRBJ2-5; D is uncertain. V was pared by 1 base and J by 8 bases, with 11 bases between. The CDR3 has 13 amino acids. In DNA, the CDR3 is TGTGCCAGCAGTTTAGATAACCACTTCACCCAGTACTTC. Protein sequence: CASSLDNHFTQYF.

This clonotype was detected a few times. V is TRBV20-1 and J is TRBJ2-5; no reliable D call. The germline V and J ends were trimmed by 4 bases and 2 bases, with 8 bases remaining between them. This CDR3 is built from 12 residues. Germline CDR1 and CDR2: DFQATT and SNEGSKA (reference sequence). The CDR3 nucleotides are TGCAGTGCTAATGGCATACAAGAGACCCAGTACTTC. It encodes CSANGIQETQYF.

This clonotype was seen a few times. The chain carries TRBV11-1 and TRBJ2-6; TRBD1 aligns across 8 bases. Trimming cost V 4 bases and J 2 bases; bases outside gene matches: 19. Germline V CDR1 and CDR2: SGHAT, FQDESV (reference sequence). The CDR3 length is 21 residues. The chain's CDR3 is CASSSTGAPPSGVPGANVLTF. The CDR3 bases are TGTGCCAGCAGCTCGACAGGGGCCCCGCCATCGGGGGTCCCTGGGGCCAACGTCCTGACTTTC.

This sequence joins TRBV12-3 or TRBV12-4 and TRBJ1-1; maybe TRBD1 (5 bases). This CDR3 has 16 amino acids. V lost 5 bases to trimming and J lost 4 bases, with 20 bases between them. CDR3 nucleotide sequence: TGTGCCAGCAGTCTGGGAAGGGGAACAATTGTCACTGAAGCTTTCTTT. As protein: CASSLGRGTIVTEAFF.